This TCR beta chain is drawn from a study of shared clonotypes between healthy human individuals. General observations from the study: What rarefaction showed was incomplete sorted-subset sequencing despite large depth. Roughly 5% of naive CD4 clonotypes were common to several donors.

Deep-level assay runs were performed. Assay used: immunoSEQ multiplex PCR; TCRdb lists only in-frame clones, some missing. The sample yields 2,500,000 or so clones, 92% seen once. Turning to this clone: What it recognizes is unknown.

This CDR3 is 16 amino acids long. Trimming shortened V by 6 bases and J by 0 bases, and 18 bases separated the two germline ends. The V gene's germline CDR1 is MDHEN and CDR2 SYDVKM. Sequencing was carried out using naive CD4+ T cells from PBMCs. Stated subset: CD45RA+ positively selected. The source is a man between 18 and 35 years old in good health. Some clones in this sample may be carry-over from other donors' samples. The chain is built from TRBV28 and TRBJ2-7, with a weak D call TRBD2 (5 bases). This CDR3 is CASSQRSGLISYEQYF. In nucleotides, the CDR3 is TGTGCCAGCAGCCAGAGAAGCGGCCTTATCTCCTACGAGCAGTACTTC.